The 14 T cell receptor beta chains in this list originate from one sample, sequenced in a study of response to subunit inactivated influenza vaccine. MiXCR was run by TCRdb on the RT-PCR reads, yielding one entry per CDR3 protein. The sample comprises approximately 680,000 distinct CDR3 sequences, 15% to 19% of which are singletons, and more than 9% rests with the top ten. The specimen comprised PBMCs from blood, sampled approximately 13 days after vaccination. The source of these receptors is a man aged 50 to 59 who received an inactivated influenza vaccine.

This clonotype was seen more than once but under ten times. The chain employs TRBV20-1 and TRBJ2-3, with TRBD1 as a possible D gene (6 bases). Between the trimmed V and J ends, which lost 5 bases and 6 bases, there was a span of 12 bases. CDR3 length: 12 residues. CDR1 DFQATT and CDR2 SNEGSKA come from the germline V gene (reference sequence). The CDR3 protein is CSAWDMPDTQYF. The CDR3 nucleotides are TGCAGTGCTTGGGACATGCCGGATACGCAGTATTTT.

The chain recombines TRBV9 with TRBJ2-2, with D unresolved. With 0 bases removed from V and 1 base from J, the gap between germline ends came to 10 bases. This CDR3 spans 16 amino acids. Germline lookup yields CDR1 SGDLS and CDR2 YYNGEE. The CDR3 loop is CASSVGAAENTGELFF. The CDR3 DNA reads TGTGCCAGCAGCGTAGGGGCGGCCGAGAACACCGGGGAGCTGTTTTTT.

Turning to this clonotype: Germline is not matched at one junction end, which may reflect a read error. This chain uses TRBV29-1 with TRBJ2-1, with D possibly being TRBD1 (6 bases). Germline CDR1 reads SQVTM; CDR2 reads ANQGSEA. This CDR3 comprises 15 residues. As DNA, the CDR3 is TGCAGCGCTGAAAGCGACAGGCTGTTTTACAATGAGCAGTTCTTC. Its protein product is CSAESDRLFYNEQFF.

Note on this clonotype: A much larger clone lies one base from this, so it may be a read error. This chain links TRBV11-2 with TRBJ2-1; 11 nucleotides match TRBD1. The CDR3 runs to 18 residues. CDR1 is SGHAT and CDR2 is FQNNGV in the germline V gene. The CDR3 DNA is TGTGCCATCAGCTCCCGGGACAGGGGGTTAGACTCCTACAATGAGCAGTTCTTC. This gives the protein CAISSRDRGLDSYNEQFF. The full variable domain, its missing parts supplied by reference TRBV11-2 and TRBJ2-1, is EAGVAQSPRYKIIEKRQSVAFWCNPISGHATLYWYQQILGQGPKLLIQFQNNGVVDDSQLPKDRFSAERLKGVDSTLKIQPAKLEDSAVYLCAISSRDRGLDSYNEQFFGPGTRLTVL.

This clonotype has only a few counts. The CDR3 region is CASSYFGGRYNEQFF. The CDR3 DNA sequence: TGTGCCAGCAGTTACTTTGGGGGAAGGTACAATGAGCAGTTCTTC. The chain is built from TRBV6-2 or TRBV6-3 and TRBJ2-1, with D perhaps matching TRBD1 or TRBD2 (5 bases each). CDR3 length equals 15 residues. Germline loops: CDR1 MNHEY, CDR2 SVGEGT. V was cut by 1 base and J by 4 bases, with 11 bases left in between.

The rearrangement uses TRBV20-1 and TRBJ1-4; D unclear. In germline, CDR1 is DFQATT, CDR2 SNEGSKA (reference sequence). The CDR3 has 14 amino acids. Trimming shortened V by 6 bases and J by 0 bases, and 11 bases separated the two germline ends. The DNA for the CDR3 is TGCAGTGCGGATGGGAGCTCAACTAATGAAAAACTGTTTTTT. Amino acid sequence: CSADGSSTNEKLFF.

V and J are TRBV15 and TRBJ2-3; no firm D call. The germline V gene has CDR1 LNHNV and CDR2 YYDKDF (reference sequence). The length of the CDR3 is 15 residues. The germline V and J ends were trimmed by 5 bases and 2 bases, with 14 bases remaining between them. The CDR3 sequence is CATSPHYGNTDTQYF. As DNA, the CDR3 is TGTGCCACCAGCCCTCACTATGGTAACACAGATACGCAGTATTTT.

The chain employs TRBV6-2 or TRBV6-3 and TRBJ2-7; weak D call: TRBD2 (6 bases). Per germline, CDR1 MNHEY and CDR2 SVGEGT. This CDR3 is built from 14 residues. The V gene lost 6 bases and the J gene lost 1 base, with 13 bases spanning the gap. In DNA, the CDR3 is TGTGCCAGCAGAGGGCTAGCGCAGTCCTACGAGCAGTACTTC. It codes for CASRGLAQSYEQYF.

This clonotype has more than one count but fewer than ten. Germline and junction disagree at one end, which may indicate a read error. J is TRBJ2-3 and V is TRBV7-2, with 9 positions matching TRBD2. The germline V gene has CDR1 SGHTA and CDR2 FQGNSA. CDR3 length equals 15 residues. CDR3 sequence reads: CASRLAGVTTDTQYF. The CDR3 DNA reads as TGTGCCAGCAGGTTAGCGGGAGTTACGACAGATACGCAGTATTTT.

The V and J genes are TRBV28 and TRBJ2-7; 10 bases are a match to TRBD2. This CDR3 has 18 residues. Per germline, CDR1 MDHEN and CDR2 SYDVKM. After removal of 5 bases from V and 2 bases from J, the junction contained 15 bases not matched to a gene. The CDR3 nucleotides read TGTGCCAGCAGTCCTTCTAGCGGGGGCCCGACTCCCCCCTACGAGCAGTACTTC. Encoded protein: CASSPSSGGPTPPYEQYF.

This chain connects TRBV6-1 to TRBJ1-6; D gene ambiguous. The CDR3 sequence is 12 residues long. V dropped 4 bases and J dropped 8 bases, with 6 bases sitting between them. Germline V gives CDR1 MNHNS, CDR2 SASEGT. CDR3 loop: CASSVGDSPLHF. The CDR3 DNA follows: TGTGCCAGCAGTGTTGGAGATTCACCCCTCCACTTT.

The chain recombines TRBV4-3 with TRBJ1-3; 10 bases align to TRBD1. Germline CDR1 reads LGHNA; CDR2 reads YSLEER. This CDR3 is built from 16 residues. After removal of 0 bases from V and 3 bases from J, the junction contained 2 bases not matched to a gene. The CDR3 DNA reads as TGCGCCAGCAGCCAAGACGGACAGGGGGTTGGAAACACCATATATTTT. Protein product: CASSQDGQGVGNTIYF.

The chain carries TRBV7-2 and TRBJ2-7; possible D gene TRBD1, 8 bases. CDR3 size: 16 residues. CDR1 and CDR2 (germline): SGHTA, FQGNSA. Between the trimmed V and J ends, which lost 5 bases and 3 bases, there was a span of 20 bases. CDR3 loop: CASSPQAYRGGYEQYF. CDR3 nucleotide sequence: TGTGCCAGCAGCCCGCAGGCGTACAGGGGGGGCTACGAGCAGTACTTC.

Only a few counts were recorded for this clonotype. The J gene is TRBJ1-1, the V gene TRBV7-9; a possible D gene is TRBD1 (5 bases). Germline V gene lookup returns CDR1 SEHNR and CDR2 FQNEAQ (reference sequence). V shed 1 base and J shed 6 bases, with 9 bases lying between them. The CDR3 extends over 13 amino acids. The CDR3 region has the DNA TGTGCCAGCAGCTTAGGGGGCGCGGCTGAAGCTTTCTTT. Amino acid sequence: CASSLGGAAEAFF.